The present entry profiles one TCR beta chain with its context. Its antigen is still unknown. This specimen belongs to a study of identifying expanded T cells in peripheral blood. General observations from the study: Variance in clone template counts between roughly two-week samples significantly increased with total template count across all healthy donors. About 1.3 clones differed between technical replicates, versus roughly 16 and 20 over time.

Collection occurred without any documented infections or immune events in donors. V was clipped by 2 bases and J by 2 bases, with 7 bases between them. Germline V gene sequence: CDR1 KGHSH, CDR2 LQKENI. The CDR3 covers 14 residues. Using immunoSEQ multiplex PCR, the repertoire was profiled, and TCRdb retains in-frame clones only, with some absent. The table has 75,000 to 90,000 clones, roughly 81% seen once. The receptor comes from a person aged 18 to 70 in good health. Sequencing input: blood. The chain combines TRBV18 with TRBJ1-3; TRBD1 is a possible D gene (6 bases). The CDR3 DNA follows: TGTGCCAGCTCACCAGGGGGGCCTGGAAACACCATATATTTT. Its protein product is CASSPGGPGNTIYF.